Following are 23 T cell receptor beta chains from one sample sequenced in a study of T cell repertoires in cytomegalovirus infection. One entry per CDR3 protein results from TCRdb running MiXCR on the reads. The data contain around 310,000 distinct CDR3 sequences, about 28% of them singletons. No cognate antigen is known for these TCRs. This specimen was cultured PBMCs, taken from culture after CMV antigen stimulation. The receptors were gathered from a human donor in good health (CMV status not recorded). Some clones in this sample may be carry-over from other donors' samples.

V is TRBV2 and J is TRBJ1-2; no reliable D call. The CDR3 covers 13 residues. The V end was cut by 3 bases, the J end by 8 bases, with 13 bases between. Germline V gene lookup returns CDR1 SNHLY and CDR2 FYNNEI. CDR3 DNA: TGTGCCAGCAGTGAGGGAGGTCGGGAAGGCTACACCTTC. The encoded protein is CASSEGGREGYTF.

This clonotype was seen ten or more times. J is TRBJ2-2 and V is TRBV6-1, with unresolved D. The CDR3 has 15 amino acids. CDR1 is MNHNS and CDR2 is SASEGT in the germline V gene. V lost 2 bases to trimming and J lost 4 bases, with 11 bases between them. In nucleotides, the CDR3 is TGTGCCAGCAGTGAATATGGCCAGCTCACCGGGGAGCTGTTTTTT. It is translated as CASSEYGQLTGELFF.

This sequence joins TRBV13 and TRBJ2-3; 8 bases line up with TRBD2. V gave up 8 bases and J gave up 2 bases; unmatched junction bases: 6. The CDR3 runs to 14 residues. In germline, CDR1 is PRHDT, CDR2 FYEKMQ (reference sequence). CDR3: CASVAGPATDTQYF. The CDR3 DNA is TGTGCCAGCGTAGCGGGACCCGCCACAGATACGCAGTATTTT.

This clonotype has a handful of counts. The chain carries TRBV6-1 and TRBJ2-5, with 7 nucleotides matching TRBD2. CDR1 MNHNS and CDR2 SASEGT come from the germline V gene. The junction had 7 bases not matched to a gene; V was cut back by 4 bases and J by 2 bases. The CDR3 runs to 15 residues. CDR3: CASSGQPSGQETQYF. DNA of the CDR3: TGTGCCAGCAGTGGGCAACCTAGCGGACAAGAGACCCAGTACTTC.

A few counts support this clonotype. J is TRBJ1-4 and V is TRBV6-1; 12 nucleotides line up with TRBD1. V lost 5 bases, J lost 2 bases, and 9 bases stayed unmatched. Germline V gene data show CDR1 as MNHNS and CDR2 as SASEGT. The CDR3 runs 18 residues. CDR3 DNA sequence: TGTGCCAGCAGTAGGGACAGGGGGCTAACTACCACTAATGAAAAACTGTTTTTT. This translates into CASSRDRGLTTTNEKLFF.

The chain joins TRBV7-3 to TRBJ2-2, with TRBD2 matching 11 bases. Unmatched junction bases numbered 5, after V lost 4 bases and J lost 7 bases. The length of the CDR3 is 15 residues. The germline gives CDR1 SGHTA, CDR2 FQGTGA. Here the CDR3 DNA reads TGTGCCAGCAGCTCCTCGACTAGCGGGATCGGGGAGCTGTTTTTT. Its protein product is CASSSSTSGIGELFF.

This clonotype has only a few counts. The rearrangement joins TRBV6-5 to TRBJ1-6; D not resolved. Per the germline V gene, CDR1 is MNHEY and CDR2 is SVGAGI. V was cut by 0 bases and J by 16 bases, with 7 bases left in between. This CDR3 comprises 11 residues. CDR3 region: CASSYSGQLHF. DNA for the CDR3: TGTGCCAGCAGTTACTCGGGCCAGCTCCACTTT.

This chain joins TRBV29-1 and TRBJ2-6, with D tentatively TRBD1 or TRBD2 (6 bases each). Germline values: CDR1 SQVTM, CDR2 ANQGSEA. Trimming pared 0 bases from V and 2 bases from J, leaving 14 bases between. The CDR3 covers 17 residues. The CDR3 DNA is TGCAGCGTTGAAGATCGGAACAGGGAGGCTGGGGCCAACGTCCTGACTTTC. Its translation is CSVEDRNREAGANVLTF.

This clonotype was seen at least ten times. This chain joins TRBV25-1 and TRBJ1-4; possibly TRBD1 for D (6 bases). Germline lookup yields CDR1 MGHDK and CDR2 SYGVNS. V lost 6 bases and J lost 0, with 11 bases in between. The CDR3 covers 15 residues. This chain's CDR3 is CASSPSGATNEKLFF. CDR3 in DNA: TGTGCCAGCAGCCCTTCAGGGGCAACTAATGAAAAACTGTTTTTT.

This clonotype was observed a handful of times. The chain joins TRBV10-3 to TRBJ1-1; the D is unclear. V gave up 10 bases and J gave up 7 bases, with 16 bases separating them. The CDR3 contains 12 residues. Per the germline V gene, CDR1 is ENHRY and CDR2 is SYGVKD. For the CDR3, the DNA is TGTGCCACCAGCCCCAAACTGAGTGAAGCTTTCTTT. It codes for CATSPKLSEAFF.

The chain recombines TRBV29-1 with TRBJ2-5, with D possibly being TRBD2 (6 bases). The CDR3 has 13 residues. The germline gives CDR1 SQVTM, CDR2 ANQGSEA. V was pared by 2 bases and J by 6 bases, with 13 bases between. The CDR3 DNA follows: TGCAGCGTTGAACTGCGCCTAGCGAAGACCCAGTACTTC. This sequence encodes CSVELRLAKTQYF.

This clonotype was found a few times. This chain joins TRBV7-6 and TRBJ2-7; D not resolved. Trimming pared 4 bases from V and 0 bases from J, leaving 10 bases between. Germline V lookup: CDR1 SGHVS, CDR2 FNYEAQ. The CDR3 is 14 amino acids. This CDR3 is CASSSGRFSYEQYF. The DNA for the CDR3 is TGTGCCAGCAGCTCAGGACGATTCTCCTACGAGCAGTACTTC.

This chain connects TRBV25-1 to TRBJ2-1, with a possible D match to TRBD2 (6 bases). Germline CDR1 is MGHDK and CDR2 is SYGVNS. V was clipped by 3 bases and J by 5 bases, with 14 bases between them. The CDR3 is 15 residues long. The CDR3 spells CASSESRTTHNEQFF. DNA of the CDR3: TGTGCCAGCAGTGAGTCCAGGACTACTCACAATGAGCAGTTCTTC. Together with reference TRBV25-1 and TRBJ2-1, the CDR3 gives the full variable domain: EADIYQTPRYLVIGTGKKITLECSQTMGHDKMYWYQQDPGMELHLIHYSYGVNSTEKGDLSSESTVSRIRTEHFPLTLESARPSHTSQYLCASSESRTTHNEQFFGPGTRLTVL.

The CDR3 reads CASSQERRRGETQYF. In nucleotides, the CDR3 is TGTGCCAGCAGCCAGGAGCGGAGGCGTGGGGAGACCCAGTACTTC. The chain joins TRBV14 to TRBJ2-5, with a tentative D call TRBD2 (5 bases). The CDR3 is 15 residues long. Germline CDR1 SGHDN, CDR2 FVKESK. The V and J ends lost 3 bases and 5 bases respectively, with 16 bases between them.

This clonotype came up many times. This chain joins TRBV7-9 and TRBJ1-1; 7 bases are shared with TRBD1. The CDR3 is made up of 12 amino acids. Unmatched junction bases numbered 4, after V lost 5 bases and J lost 7 bases. Germline loops: CDR1 SEHNR, CDR2 FQNEAQ (reference sequence). CDR3 in DNA: TGTGCCAGCAGCCGTCAGGGGGGTGAAGCTTTCTTT. Translation: CASSRQGGEAFF.

This clonotype was seen many times. The rearrangement uses TRBV12-3 or TRBV12-4 and TRBJ2-5, with a possible D match to TRBD2 (6 bases). Trimming cost V 5 bases and J 4 bases, with 14 bases left between them. CDR3 length: 14 amino acids. CDR3 bases: TGTGCCAGCAGTCGGGCCGGGGGTGGAGAGACCCAGTACTTC. It codes for CASSRAGGGETQYF.

The V and J genes are TRBV6-5 and TRBJ2-2, with 9 bases matching TRBD1. V shed 6 bases, J shed 6 bases, and the junction held 8 bases outside the gene matches. Germline assignment: CDR1 MNHEY and CDR2 SVGAGI. CDR3 length: 15 residues. The CDR3 bases are TGTGCCAGCAGGGGGACAGGGAGAAACTCCGGGGAGCTGTTTTTT. This translates into CASRGTGRNSGELFF.

In its sample, this clonotype was seen a few times. The chain recombines TRBV12-3 or TRBV12-4 with TRBJ1-1; possible D gene TRBD1, 5 bases. The CDR3 is made up of 15 amino acids. The V gene lost 3 bases and the J gene lost 0 bases, with 11 bases spanning the gap. The CDR3 bases are TGTGCCAGCAGTTTGGGGGACCTCTTGAACACTGAAGCTTTCTTT. Amino acids: CASSLGDLLNTEAFF.

The chain links TRBV4-3 to TRBJ2-7; D is undetermined. Germline lookup yields CDR1 LGHNA and CDR2 YSLEER. V was trimmed by 5 bases and J by 4 bases, leaving 15 bases between them. The CDR3 covers 14 residues. The CDR3 DNA sequence: TGCGCCAGCAGCGAATATTGGACCGGATACGAGCAGTACTTC. It specifies CASSEYWTGYEQYF.

This clonotype has ten or more counts. This chain links TRBV19 with TRBJ1-5; D is unclear. CDR3 length equals 17 residues. Germline CDR1 is LNHDA and CDR2 is SQIVND (reference sequence). V was pared by 3 bases and J by 4 bases, with 19 bases between. The CDR3 sequence is CASSISRSRISNQPQHF. The DNA for the CDR3 is TGTGCCAGTAGTATTTCTAGGTCCAGGATTAGTAATCAGCCCCAGCATTTT.

The chain uses TRBV19 and TRBJ2-5, with TRBD2 identical over 12 bases. CDR3 length: 15 residues. Trimming cost V 6 bases and J 10 bases; bases outside gene matches: 12. Germline CDR1 reads LNHDA; CDR2 reads SQIVND (reference sequence). Written as DNA, the CDR3 is TGTGCCAGTAGCCAAGGACTAGCGGGGACAAGAGACCAGTACTTC. Encoded protein: CASSQGLAGTRDQYF. Using reference TRBV19 and TRBJ2-5 for the parts outside the CDR3, the full variable domain is DGGITQSPKYLFRKEGQNVTLSCEQNLNHDAMYWYRQDPGQGLRLIYYSQIVNDFQKGDIAEGYSVSREKKESFPLTVTSAQKNPTAFYLCASSQGLAGTRDQYFGPGTRLLVL.

CDR3 sequence (DNA): TGTGCCAGCACCTCGGGACAGATAACCGGGGAGCTGTTTTTT. It specifies CASTSGQITGELFF. V is TRBV12-3 or TRBV12-4 and J is TRBJ2-2; 7 nucleotides line up with TRBD1. This CDR3 region has 14 residues. Trimming removed 7 bases from V and 5 bases from J; junction bases left unmatched: 7.

Ten or more counts support this clonotype. CDR3 sequence (DNA): TGTGCCAGCAGCCTAGGACAGGGCGGCGGTTCACCCCTCCACTTT. It codes for CASSLGQGGGSPLHF. The rearrangement links TRBV6-1 to TRBJ1-6, with 8 bases that match TRBD1. The germline V gene has CDR1 MNHNS and CDR2 SASEGT. The length of the CDR3 is 15 residues. Germline trimming cut 6 bases from V and 9 bases from J; bases unmatched to any gene: 10.